One and the same sample provided the 2 T cell receptor beta chains below, sequenced in a study of blood T cell repertoires in COVID-19. Method: immunoSEQ multiplex PCR; TCRdb's copy keeps in-frame clones and lacks some. The table records 65,000 to 85,000 clones, around 91% of them present only once. Sequencing used peripheral blood. These receptors all come from a man aged 45-65 years with acute or convalescent COVID-19.

The chain links TRBV7-2 to TRBJ2-3; 12 nucleotides match TRBD2. V shed 1 base and J 4 bases; nucleotides not matched to a gene: 3. CDR3 length: 16 amino acids. CDR1 and CDR2 from the germline V gene are SGHTA and FQGNSA. CDR3 amino acids: CASSLVGTSGSDTQYF. The CDR3 DNA sequence: TGTGCCAGCAGCTTAGTCGGGACTAGCGGGTCAGATACGCAGTATTTT.

The chain combines TRBV11-3 with TRBJ1-1; no clear D. The V end was cut by 1 base, the J end by 4 bases, with 7 bases between. Germline-derived CDR1 and CDR2 are SGHNT and YENEEA. The length of the CDR3 is 13 residues. The CDR3 protein is CASSLAEGTEAFF. The CDR3 nucleotides read TGTGCCAGCAGCTTAGCTGAGGGCACTGAAGCTTTCTTT.